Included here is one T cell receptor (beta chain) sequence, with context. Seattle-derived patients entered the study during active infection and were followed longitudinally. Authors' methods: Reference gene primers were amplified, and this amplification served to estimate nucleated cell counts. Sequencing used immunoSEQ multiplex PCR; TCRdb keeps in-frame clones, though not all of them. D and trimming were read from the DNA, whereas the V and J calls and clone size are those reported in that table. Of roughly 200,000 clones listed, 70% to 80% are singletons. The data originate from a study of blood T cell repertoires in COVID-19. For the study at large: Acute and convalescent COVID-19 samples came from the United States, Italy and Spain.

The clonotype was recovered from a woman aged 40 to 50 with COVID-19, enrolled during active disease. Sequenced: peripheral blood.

CDR3 residues: CASSIQSSNTEAFF. CDR3 nucleotide sequence: TGTGCCAGTAGTATTCAGTCCTCGAACACTGAAGCTTTCTTT. V and J are TRBV19 and TRBJ1-1; D is undetermined. Germline loops: CDR1 LNHDA, CDR2 SQIVND (reference sequence). V lost 3 bases and J lost 1, with 9 bases in between. The CDR3 contains 14 residues.